This T cell receptor beta chain was retrieved from a study of blood T cell repertoires in COVID-19. Study overall: Donors in the United States, Italy and Spain gave samples during acute or convalescent COVID-19. In each case, the material was cDNA or gDNA derived from T cells, B-cell-depleted T cells, or PBMCs.

This CDR3 spans 16 amino acids. Per germline, CDR1 WNHNN and CDR2 SYGVQD (reference sequence). J was trimmed by 5 bases and V by 0 bases; bases with no gene match: 8. How the authors handled the data: The authors estimated nucleated cell counts from reference gene primer amplification. Sequenced by immunoSEQ multiplex PCR; TCRdb stores in-frame clones only, minus some. The V and J calls and the clone size are those of that table, but D and trimming were determined from the DNA. The profile covers 140,000 or so clones, with 80% to 85% appearing a single time and 4% taken by the ten largest. The chain is built from TRBV10-1 and TRBJ1-1, with 8 bases matching TRBD1. This sequence originates from a woman of 80 years or more with acute or convalescent COVID-19. Specimen: peripheral blood. The CDR3 here is CASSESIGQGKTEAFF. The CDR3 DNA is TGCGCCAGCAGTGAGTCGATTGGACAGGGTAAAACTGAAGCTTTCTTT.